What follows are 31 T cell receptor beta chains derived from one specimen sequenced in a study of shared clonotypes between healthy human individuals. Libraries were prepared by immunoSEQ multiplex PCR; TCRdb keeps only in-frame clonotypes and omits some of them. Of 2 million to 3 million clones in the sample, roughly 93% were seen once. Sequenced input: naive CD4+ T cells from PBMCs. Subset specified: CD45RA+ positively selected. Receptors originate from a man aged 18 to 30 in good health. Some clones in this sample may be carry-over from other donors' samples.

The V gene is TRBV5-4, the J gene TRBJ2-7; D unresolved. Per germline, CDR1 SGHNT and CDR2 YYREEE (reference sequence). The CDR3 is 12 residues long. The ends were cut back, 2 bases at V and 5 bases at J, with 8 bases in the middle. The CDR3 coding sequence is TGTGCCAGCAGCTTCGGTATTGACGAGCAGTACTTC. Translating it yields CASSFGIDEQYF. The variable domain in full, with the rest retrieved from reference TRBV5-4 and TRBJ2-7, is ETGVTQSPTHLIKTRGQQVTLRCSSQSGHNTVSWYQQALGQGPQFIFQYYREEENGRGNFPPRFSGLQFPNYSSELNVNALELDDSALYLCASSFGIDEQYFGPGTRLTVT.

V gene TRBV7-2 combines with J gene TRBJ2-5; 8 bases line up with TRBD1. Germline CDR1 and CDR2: SGHTA and FQGNSA. The CDR3 runs 14 residues. The trim removed 5 bases at V and 6 bases at J, leaving 8 bases unmatched. CDR3 protein: CASSPTTGEQTQYF. For the CDR3, the DNA is TGTGCCAGCAGCCCTACGACAGGGGAACAGACCCAGTACTTC. Drawing the rest from reference TRBV7-2 and TRBJ2-5, the complete variable domain is GAGVSQSPSNKVTEKGKDVELRCDPISGHTALYWYRQSLGQGLEFLIYFQGNSAPDKSGLPSDRFSAERTGGSVSTLTIQRTQQEDSAVYLCASSPTTGEQTQYFGPGTRLLVL.

This chain uses TRBV5-1 with TRBJ2-5; possibly TRBD1 for D (6 bases). Germline V lookup: CDR1 SGHRS, CDR2 YFSETQ. Trimming took off 5 bases at V and 1 base at J, with 15 bases between the two ends. The CDR3 loop spans 15 amino acids. CDR3 region: CASSYNPDSQETQYF. CDR3 coding DNA: TGCGCCAGCAGTTACAACCCGGACAGCCAAGAGACCCAGTACTTC.

This clone has a single count. J is TRBJ2-7 and V is TRBV2; TRBD1 is a possible D gene (7 bases). This CDR3 has 15 amino acids. Germline V CDR1 and CDR2: SNHLY, FYNNEI. Trimming removed 4 bases from V and 0 bases from J, with 13 bases in between. The CDR3 nucleotides are TGTGCCAGCAGTGGTCAGGGGGGATTCTCCTACGAGCAGTACTTC. It codes for CASSGQGGFSYEQYF.

This clone has only a few counts. The chain recombines TRBV9 with TRBJ1-1; D perhaps matches TRBD1 (6 bases). The germline gives CDR1 SGDLS, CDR2 YYNGEE. V was shortened by 4 bases and J by 4 bases, with 14 bases between the two germline ends. The CDR3 loop spans 14 amino acids. The CDR3 nucleotides are TGTGCCAGCAGCCCTCGAGGGGGGAGCACTGAAGCTTTCTTT. This gives the protein CASSPRGGSTEAFF.

The count of this clone is one. This chain connects TRBV6-5 to TRBJ2-1; 13 bases align to TRBD2. Looked up from germline, CDR1 is MNHEY and CDR2 is SVGAGI. J lost 10 bases, V lost 6 bases, and 6 bases had no gene match. The CDR3 contains 14 residues. This CDR3 is CASRTQGLAGEQFF. For the CDR3, the DNA is TGTGCCAGCAGAACTCAGGGACTAGCGGGAGAGCAGTTCTTC.

This chain links TRBV4-1 with TRBJ2-1; D may match TRBD1 or TRBD2 (5 bases each). The CDR3 totals 15 residues. V was cut by 0 bases and J by 12 bases, with 18 bases left in between. Germline values: CDR1 MGHRA, CDR2 YSYEKL. The CDR3 loop reads CASSQEGPGVHGQFF. DNA for the CDR3: TGCGCCAGCAGCCAAGAGGGGCCCGGGGTACATGGGCAGTTCTTC.

On this clone: Other DNA sequences within the sample encode an identical CDR3. This chain connects TRBV6-5 to TRBJ2-5, with D hard to call. Germline V gene data show CDR1 as MNHEY and CDR2 as SVGAGI. CDR3 length: 11 amino acids. With 5 bases removed from V and 2 bases from J, the gap between germline ends came to 3 bases. In nucleotides, the CDR3 is TGTGCCAGCAGTCTACAAGAGACCCAGTACTTC. It yields the protein CASSLQETQYF.

V usage is TRBV5-1 and J usage is TRBJ2-1; 8 nucleotides line up with TRBD2. Germline-derived CDR1 and CDR2 are SGHRS and YFSETQ. The CDR3 contains 16 residues. V trimming: 2 bases; J trimming: 3 bases; junction bases outside the gene matches: 7. This CDR3 reads CASSFGLAGFYNEQFF. CDR3 coding DNA: TGCGCCAGCAGCTTCGGCCTAGCGGGTTTCTACAATGAGCAGTTCTTC. Based on the CDR3 plus reference TRBV5-1 and TRBJ2-1, the full variable domain is KAGVTQTPRYLIKTRGQQVTLSCSPISGHRSVSWYQQTPGQGLQFLFEYFSETQRNKGNFPGRFSGRQFSNSRSEMNVSTLELGDSALYLCASSFGLAGFYNEQFFGPGTRLTVL.

The V and J genes are TRBV2 and TRBJ1-1, with a weak D call TRBD1 (5 bases). Germline lookup yields CDR1 SNHLY and CDR2 FYNNEI. The ends were cut back, 7 bases at V and 0 bases at J, with 9 bases in the middle. This CDR3 is built from 13 residues. The CDR3 coding sequence is TGTGCCAGCATGGGGGGAGTGAACACTGAAGCTTTCTTT. Protein: CASMGGVNTEAFF.

The table lists this clone with a count of one. The J gene is TRBJ1-6, the V gene TRBV30; no definite D call. The V end was cut by 1 base, the J end by 10 bases, with 8 bases between. Germline V gene sequence: CDR1 GTSNPN, CDR2 SVGIG (reference sequence). The CDR3 spans 12 residues. For the CDR3, the DNA is TGTGCCTGGAGTGAGCTTCGATCACCCCTCCACTTT. Translated: CAWSELRSPLHF.

The chain carries TRBV7-2 and TRBJ2-6; D may be TRBD2 (5 bases). Germline V gene data show CDR1 as SGHTA and CDR2 as FQGNSA. V was shortened by 1 base and J by 2 bases, with 9 bases between the two germline ends. CDR3 length equals 16 residues. DNA for the CDR3: TGTGCCAGCAGCTTAGGCTCCGGGGCTGGGGCCAACGTCCTGACTTTC. It encodes CASSLGSGAGANVLTF.

The chain uses TRBV5-1 and TRBJ1-6; D call uncertain. CDR1 and CDR2 from the germline V gene are SGHRS and YFSETQ. The CDR3 spans 14 residues. V shed 2 bases and J shed 7 bases, with 10 bases lying between them. The CDR3 nucleotides are TGCGCCAGCAGCTTCGGAGTAGGGAATTCACCCCTCCACTTT. It codes for CASSFGVGNSPLHF.

The chain has TRBV27 and TRBJ2-7, with 9 bases aligning to TRBD1. The germline gives CDR1 MNHEY, CDR2 SMNVEV (reference sequence). V shed 6 bases and J 2 bases; nucleotides not matched to a gene: 11. This CDR3 is 16 amino acids long. This chain's CDR3 is CASSYRTGTGTYEQYF. CDR3 coding DNA: TGTGCCAGCAGCTACCGAACCGGGACAGGGACCTACGAGCAGTACTTC.

V is TRBV6-5 and J is TRBJ1-1, with D hard to call. V shed 6 bases and J shed 11 bases, with 16 bases lying between them. The CDR3 is 12 amino acids. The V gene's germline CDR1 is MNHEY and CDR2 SVGAGI. CDR3 bases: TGTGCCAGCAGCAGACCCGGCGCGTGGGCTTTCTTT. Its protein is CASSRPGAWAFF.

Remarks on this clone: Other nucleotide sequences from this sample produce the same CDR3. The chain joins TRBV28 to TRBJ2-7, with TRBD1 matching over 9 bases. The germline V gene has CDR1 MDHEN and CDR2 SYDVKM. The CDR3 length is 15 residues. The junction had 6 bases not matched to a gene; V was cut back by 5 bases and J by 1 base. The CDR3 sequence is CASSHTGTGSYEQYF. CDR3 bases: TGTGCCAGCAGTCACACCGGGACAGGGTCCTACGAGCAGTACTTC. Full variable domain (outside the CDR3, taken from reference TRBV28 and TRBJ2-7): DVKVTQSSRYLVKRTGEKVFLECVQDMDHENMFWYRQDPGLGLRLIYFSYDVKMKEKGDIPEGYSVSREKKERFSLILESASTNQTSMYLCASSHTGTGSYEQYFGPGTRLTVT.

This rearrangement joins TRBV5-4 to TRBJ2-5; TRBD2 matches 13 bases. The J call is doubtful: the DNA matches TRBJ2-7 better. Germline CDR1 is SGHNT and CDR2 is YYREEE (reference sequence). CDR3 length: 15 residues. CDR3 region: CASSSGTSGTYEQYF. The CDR3, as DNA: TGTGCCAGCAGCTCCGGGACTAGCGGGACCTACGAGCAGTACTTC.

V and J are TRBV19 and TRBJ2-3; 9 nucleotides match TRBD2. CDR3 length: 16 amino acids. Germline V gene lookup returns CDR1 LNHDA and CDR2 SQIVND (reference sequence). The junction had 10 bases not matched to a gene; V was cut back by 9 bases and J by 0 bases. CDR3 DNA sequence: TGTGCCAGCCACCGTCAAGCGGGAGGTAGCACAGATACGCAGTATTTT. Residues: CASHRQAGGSTDTQYF. Using reference TRBV19 and TRBJ2-3 for the parts outside the CDR3, the full variable domain is DGGITQSPKYLFRKEGQNVTLSCEQNLNHDAMYWYRQDPGQGLRLIYYSQIVNDFQKGDIAEGYSVSREKKESFPLTVTSAQKNPTAFYLCASHRQAGGSTDTQYFGPGTRLTVL.

On this clone: At the DNA level, this CDR3 is encoded by other sequences in the same sample as well. This chain connects TRBV5-1 to TRBJ2-7; D may be TRBD1 (6 bases). The germline V and J ends were trimmed by 0 bases and 6 bases, with 13 bases remaining between them. Looked up from germline, CDR1 is SGHRS and CDR2 is YFSETQ. The CDR3 has 14 amino acids. CDR3 nucleotide sequence: TGCGCCAGCAGCTTGGGAGGGGGATTGGGCGAGCAGTACTTC. Translated: CASSLGGGLGEQYF.

The chain couples TRBV18 to TRBJ2-3; D is uncertain. The germline gives CDR1 KGHSH, CDR2 LQKENI. The CDR3 runs to 15 residues. Trimming took off 4 bases at V and 3 bases at J, with 14 bases between the two ends. CDR3 amino acids: CASSHPPSWTDTQYF. The CDR3 DNA sequence: TGTGCCAGCTCACATCCCCCCTCGTGGACAGATACGCAGTATTTT.

This clone has just one count. The J gene is TRBJ2-1, the V gene TRBV7-9; TRBD2 matches 15 bases. The CDR3 sequence is 15 residues long. After removal of 5 bases from V and 9 bases from J, the junction contained 5 bases not matched to a gene. CDR1 is SEHNR, CDR2 FQNEAQ, per germline (reference sequence). CDR3: CASSPGLAGGPEQFF. Here the CDR3 DNA reads TGTGCCAGCAGCCCGGGACTAGCGGGAGGTCCTGAGCAGTTCTTC.

To note about this clone: The sample holds other DNA sequences that translate to the same CDR3. V gene TRBV5-1 combines with J gene TRBJ2-7; 13 nucleotides line up with TRBD2. The CDR3 is made up of 14 amino acids. Losses at the gene ends were 4 bases for V and 5 bases for J; bases not matched to a gene: 3. Germline V lookup: CDR1 SGHRS, CDR2 YFSETQ. The CDR3 loop reads CASSPGTSGNEQYF. For the CDR3, the DNA is TGCGCCAGCAGCCCGGGGACTAGCGGGAACGAGCAGTACTTC.

CDR3 loop: CASSFAGAGTGELFF. The CDR3 DNA is TGCGCCAGCAGCTTTGCAGGGGCGGGCACCGGGGAGCTGTTTTTT. V usage is TRBV5-1 and J usage is TRBJ2-2, with D possibly being TRBD1 (6 bases). Between the trimmed V and J ends, which lost 2 bases and 4 bases, there was a span of 12 bases. CDR3 size: 15 residues. Germline CDR1 and CDR2: SGHRS and YFSETQ.

The V call is TRBV27, the J call TRBJ2-7; possibly TRBD2 for D (6 bases). CDR1 is MNHEY, CDR2 SMNVEV, per germline (reference sequence). CDR3 length: 15 residues. The germline V and J ends were trimmed by 6 bases and 4 bases, with 19 bases remaining between them. The CDR3 loop is CASSRNTRGGYEQYF. As DNA, the CDR3 is TGTGCCAGCAGCCGCAACACAAGAGGAGGGTACGAGCAGTACTTC.

The chain is built from TRBV6-6 and TRBJ1-1; unclear D gene. The CDR3 consists of 14 residues. The germline V and J ends were trimmed by 0 bases and 6 bases, with 11 bases remaining between them. Germline lookup yields CDR1 MNHNY and CDR2 SVGAGI (reference sequence). The CDR3 bases are TGTGCCAGCAGTTACTCGATTTTTTCGCCTGAAGCTTTCTTT. The encoded protein is CASSYSIFSPEAFF.

The chain recombines TRBV29-1 with TRBJ2-7; D might be TRBD1 (6 bases). In germline, CDR1 is SQVTM, CDR2 ANQGSEA. Trimming pared 7 bases from V and 4 bases from J, leaving 17 bases between. The CDR3 sequence is 13 residues long. The CDR3 DNA reads TGCAGCGGCCTGGCAGGGGCAGCGTACGAGCAGTACTTC. It is translated as CSGLAGAAYEQYF.

V usage is TRBV10-1 and J usage is TRBJ1-1; 7 nucleotides agree with TRBD1. Germline trimming cut 10 bases from V and 1 base from J; bases unmatched to any gene: 6. The CDR3 spans 13 residues. Germline values: CDR1 WNHNN, CDR2 SYGVQD (reference sequence). CDR3 in DNA: TGCGCCACCGAGACAGGGAGGAACACTGAAGCTTTCTTT. The encoded protein is CATETGRNTEAFF.

The V and J genes are TRBV6-1 and TRBJ2-3; D unclear. Germline V CDR1 and CDR2: MNHNS, SASEGT. The germline V and J ends were trimmed by 3 bases and 6 bases, with 7 bases remaining between them. The length of the CDR3 is 12 residues. For the CDR3, the DNA is TGTGCCAGCAGTGATAGCCCCGATACGCAGTATTTT. It encodes CASSDSPDTQYF.

The chain couples TRBV19 to TRBJ1-5; D is perhaps TRBD1 (5 bases). The germline gives CDR1 LNHDA, CDR2 SQIVND (reference sequence). This CDR3 has 16 residues. V lost 1 base and J lost 0, with 10 bases in between. As DNA, the CDR3 is TGTGCCAGTAGTATAGGGGGCTTCAATAGCAATCAGCCCCAGCATTTT. As protein: CASSIGGFNSNQPQHF.

The V and J genes are TRBV6-1 and TRBJ1-2; D gene ambiguous. CDR1 is MNHNS, CDR2 SASEGT, per germline. The V and J ends lost 2 bases and 3 bases respectively, with 10 bases between them. There are 14 residues in the CDR3. CDR3 region: CASSEYRSYYGYTF. CDR3 in DNA: TGTGCCAGCAGTGAATATCGGTCCTACTATGGCTACACCTTC.

Comments on this clone: This same CDR3 is encoded by further DNA sequences in the sample. The V gene is TRBV18, the J gene TRBJ1-1; tentative D call: TRBD1 (5 bases). The V end was cut by 2 bases, the J end by 5 bases, with 15 bases between. Germline values: CDR1 KGHSH, CDR2 LQKENI. The CDR3 has 15 amino acids. CDR3 region: CASSPSGGGDTEAFF. CDR3 sequence (DNA): TGTGCCAGCTCACCATCGGGGGGAGGAGATACTGAAGCTTTCTTT.